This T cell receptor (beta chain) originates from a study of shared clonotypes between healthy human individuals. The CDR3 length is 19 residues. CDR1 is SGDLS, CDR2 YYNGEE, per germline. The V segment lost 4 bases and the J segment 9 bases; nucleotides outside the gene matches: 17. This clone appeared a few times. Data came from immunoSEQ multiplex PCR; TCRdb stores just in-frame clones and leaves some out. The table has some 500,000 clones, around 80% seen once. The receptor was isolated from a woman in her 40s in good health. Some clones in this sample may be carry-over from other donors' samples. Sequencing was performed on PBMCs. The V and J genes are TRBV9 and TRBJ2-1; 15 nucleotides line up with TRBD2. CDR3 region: CASSLGTSGRRLAVIEQFF. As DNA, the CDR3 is TGTGCCAGCAGCCTTGGGACTAGCGGGAGGCGGTTGGCGGTTATTGAGCAGTTCTTC.